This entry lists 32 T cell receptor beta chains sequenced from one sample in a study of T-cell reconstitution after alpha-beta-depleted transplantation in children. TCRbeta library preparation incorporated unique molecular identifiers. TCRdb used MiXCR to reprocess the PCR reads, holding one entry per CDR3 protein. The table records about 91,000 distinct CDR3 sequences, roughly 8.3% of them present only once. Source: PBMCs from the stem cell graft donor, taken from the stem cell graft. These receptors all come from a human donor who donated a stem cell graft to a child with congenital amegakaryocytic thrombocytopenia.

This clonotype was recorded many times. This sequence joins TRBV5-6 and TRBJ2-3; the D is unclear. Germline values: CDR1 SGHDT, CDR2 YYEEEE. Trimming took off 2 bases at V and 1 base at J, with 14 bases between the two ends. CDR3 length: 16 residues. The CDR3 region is CASSFLGPRGTDTQYF. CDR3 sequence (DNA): TGTGCCAGCAGCTTCCTCGGTCCAAGGGGCACAGATACGCAGTATTTT.

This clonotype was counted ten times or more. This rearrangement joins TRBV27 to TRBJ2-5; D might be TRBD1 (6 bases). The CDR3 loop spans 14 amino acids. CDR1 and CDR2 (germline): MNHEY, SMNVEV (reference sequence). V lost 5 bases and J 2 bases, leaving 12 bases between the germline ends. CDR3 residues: CASSQTQGQETQYF. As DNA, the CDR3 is TGTGCCAGCAGTCAGACACAGGGACAAGAGACCCAGTACTTC.

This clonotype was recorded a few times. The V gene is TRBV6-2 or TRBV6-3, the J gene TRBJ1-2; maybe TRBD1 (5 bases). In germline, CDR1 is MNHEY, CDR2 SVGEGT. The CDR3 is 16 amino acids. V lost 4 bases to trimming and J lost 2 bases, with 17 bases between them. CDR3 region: CASSFLTGLTNYGYTF. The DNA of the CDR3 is TGTGCCAGCAGTTTTCTCACAGGACTTACAAACTATGGCTACACCTTC.

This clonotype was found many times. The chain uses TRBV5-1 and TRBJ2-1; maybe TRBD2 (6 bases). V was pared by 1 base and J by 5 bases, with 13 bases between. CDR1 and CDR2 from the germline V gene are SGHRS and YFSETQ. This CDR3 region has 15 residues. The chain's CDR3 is CASSLSPREDNEQFF. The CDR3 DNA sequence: TGCGCCAGCAGCTTGTCCCCCAGGGAGGACAATGAGCAGTTCTTC.

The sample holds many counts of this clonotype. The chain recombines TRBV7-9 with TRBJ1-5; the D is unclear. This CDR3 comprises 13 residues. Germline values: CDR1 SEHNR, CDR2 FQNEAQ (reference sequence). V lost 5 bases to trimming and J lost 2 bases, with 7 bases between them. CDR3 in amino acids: CASSPGGNQPQHF. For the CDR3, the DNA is TGTGCCAGCAGCCCCGGGGGCAATCAGCCCCAGCATTTT. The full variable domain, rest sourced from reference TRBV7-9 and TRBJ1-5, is DTGVSQNPRHKITKRGQNVTFRCDPISEHNRLYWYRQTLGQGPEFLTYFQNEAQLEKSRLLSDRFSAERPKGSFSTLEIQRTEQGDSAMYLCASSPGGNQPQHFGDGTRLSIL.

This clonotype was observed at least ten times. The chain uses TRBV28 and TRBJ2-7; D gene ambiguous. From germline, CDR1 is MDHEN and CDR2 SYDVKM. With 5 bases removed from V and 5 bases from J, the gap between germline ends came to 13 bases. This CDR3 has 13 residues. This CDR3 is CASSPPATNEQYF. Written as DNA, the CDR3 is TGTGCCAGCAGTCCCCCTGCTACAAACGAGCAGTACTTC.

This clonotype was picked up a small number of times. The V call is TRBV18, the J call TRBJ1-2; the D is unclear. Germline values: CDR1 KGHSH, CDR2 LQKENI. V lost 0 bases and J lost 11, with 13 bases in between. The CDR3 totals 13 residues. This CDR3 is CASSPPDVGSYTF. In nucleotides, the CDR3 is TGTGCCAGCTCACCACCGGACGTAGGATCGTACACCTTC.

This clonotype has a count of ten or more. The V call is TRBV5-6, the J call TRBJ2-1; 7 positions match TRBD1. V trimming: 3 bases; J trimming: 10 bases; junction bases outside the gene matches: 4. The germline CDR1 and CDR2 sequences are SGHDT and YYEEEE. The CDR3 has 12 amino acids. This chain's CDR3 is CASSSPRGEQFF. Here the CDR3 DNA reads TGTGCCAGCAGCTCCCCCAGGGGGGAGCAGTTCTTC.

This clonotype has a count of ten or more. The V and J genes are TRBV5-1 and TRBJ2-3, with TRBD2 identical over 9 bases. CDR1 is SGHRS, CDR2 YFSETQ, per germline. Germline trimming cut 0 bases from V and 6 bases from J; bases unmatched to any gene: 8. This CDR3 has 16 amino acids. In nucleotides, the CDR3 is TGCGCCAGCAGCTTGGCCGTAGGCGGGGGGGAGGATACGCAGTATTTT. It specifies CASSLAVGGGEDTQYF.

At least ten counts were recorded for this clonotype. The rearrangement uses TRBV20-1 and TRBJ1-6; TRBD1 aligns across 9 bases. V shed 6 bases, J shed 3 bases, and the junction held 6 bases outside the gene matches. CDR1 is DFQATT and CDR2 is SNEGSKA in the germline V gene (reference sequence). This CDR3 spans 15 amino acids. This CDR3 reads CSAKDRGIYNSPLHF. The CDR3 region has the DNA TGCAGTGCAAAGGACAGGGGTATCTATAATTCACCCCTCCACTTT.

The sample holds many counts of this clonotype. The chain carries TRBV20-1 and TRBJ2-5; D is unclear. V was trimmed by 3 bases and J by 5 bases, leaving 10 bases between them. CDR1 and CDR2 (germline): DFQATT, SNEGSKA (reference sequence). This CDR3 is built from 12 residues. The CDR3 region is CSASLFGETQYF. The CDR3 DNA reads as TGCAGTGCTAGTCTCTTCGGGGAGACCCAGTACTTC.

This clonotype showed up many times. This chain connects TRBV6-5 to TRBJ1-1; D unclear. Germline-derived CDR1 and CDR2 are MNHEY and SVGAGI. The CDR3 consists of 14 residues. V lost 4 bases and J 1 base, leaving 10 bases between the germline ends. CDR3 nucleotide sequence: TGTGCCAGCAGTTTGTCAGGTCCGAACACTGAAGCTTTCTTT. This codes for CASSLSGPNTEAFF.

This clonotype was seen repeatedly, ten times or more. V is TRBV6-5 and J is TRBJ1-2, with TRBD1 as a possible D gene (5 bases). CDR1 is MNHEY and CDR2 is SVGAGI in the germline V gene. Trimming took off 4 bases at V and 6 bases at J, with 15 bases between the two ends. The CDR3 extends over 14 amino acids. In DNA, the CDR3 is TGTGCCAGCAGTTCCCCTGGGGGGGACGATGGCTACACCTTC. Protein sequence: CASSSPGGDDGYTF.

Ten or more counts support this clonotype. The CDR3 sequence is CASSLGLAGVHEQYF. CDR3 nucleotide sequence: TGTGCCAGCTCACTCGGACTAGCGGGAGTCCACGAGCAGTACTTC. V gene TRBV18 combines with J gene TRBJ2-7; 13 positions agree with TRBD2. Germline V CDR1 and CDR2: KGHSH, LQKENI. CDR3 length: 15 residues. V was pared by 4 bases and J by 5 bases, with 5 bases of the junction left unmatched.

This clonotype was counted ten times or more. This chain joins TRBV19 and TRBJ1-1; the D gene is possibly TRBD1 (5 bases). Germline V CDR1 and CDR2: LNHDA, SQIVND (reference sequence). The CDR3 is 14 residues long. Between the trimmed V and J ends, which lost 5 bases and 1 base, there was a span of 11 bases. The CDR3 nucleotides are TGTGCCAGTAGTCGGGCAGGGACGAACACTGAAGCTTTCTTT. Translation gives CASSRAGTNTEAFF.

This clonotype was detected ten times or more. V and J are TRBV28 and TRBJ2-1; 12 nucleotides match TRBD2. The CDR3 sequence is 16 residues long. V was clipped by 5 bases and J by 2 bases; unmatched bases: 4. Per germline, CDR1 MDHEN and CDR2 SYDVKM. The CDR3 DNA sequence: TGTGCCAGCAGTCCCGCTAGCGGGGGGGCCTACAATGAGCAGTTCTTC. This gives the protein CASSPASGGAYNEQFF. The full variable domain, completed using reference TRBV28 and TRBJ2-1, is DVKVTQSSRYLVKRTGEKVFLECVQDMDHENMFWYRQDPGLGLRLIYFSYDVKMKEKGDIPEGYSVSREKKERFSLILESASTNQTSMYLCASSPASGGAYNEQFFGPGTRLTVL.

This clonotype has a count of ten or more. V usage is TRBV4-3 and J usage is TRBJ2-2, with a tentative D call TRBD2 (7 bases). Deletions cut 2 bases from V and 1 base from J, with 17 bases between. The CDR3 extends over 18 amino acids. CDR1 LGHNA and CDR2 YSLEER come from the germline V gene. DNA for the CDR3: TGCGCCAGCAGCCAATACCCCCTGGGGGGGCTGAACACCGGGGAGCTGTTTTTT. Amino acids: CASSQYPLGGLNTGELFF.

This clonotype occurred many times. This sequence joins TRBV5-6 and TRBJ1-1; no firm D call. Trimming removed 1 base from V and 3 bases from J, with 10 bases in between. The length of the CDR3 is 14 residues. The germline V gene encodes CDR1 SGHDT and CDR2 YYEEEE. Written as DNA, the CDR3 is TGTGCCAGCAGCTTGCGGCCCGGTGACACTGAAGCTTTCTTT. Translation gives CASSLRPGDTEAFF.

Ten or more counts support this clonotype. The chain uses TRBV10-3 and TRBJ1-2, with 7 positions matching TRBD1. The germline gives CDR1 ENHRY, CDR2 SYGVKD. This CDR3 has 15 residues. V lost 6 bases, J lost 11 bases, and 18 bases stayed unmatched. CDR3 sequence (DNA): TGTGCCATCAGCGGGACAGTCAACCCTGAGATGCGATACACCTTC. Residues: CAISGTVNPEMRYTF.

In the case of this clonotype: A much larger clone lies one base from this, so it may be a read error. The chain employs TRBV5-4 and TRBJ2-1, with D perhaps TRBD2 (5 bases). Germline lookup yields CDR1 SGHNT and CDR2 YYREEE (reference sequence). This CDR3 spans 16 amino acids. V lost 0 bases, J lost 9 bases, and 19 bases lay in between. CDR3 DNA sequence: TGTGCCAGCAGCTTGGGCGGGCCCCTAACGGCGAGTGAGCAGTTCTTC. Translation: CASSLGGPLTASEQFF.

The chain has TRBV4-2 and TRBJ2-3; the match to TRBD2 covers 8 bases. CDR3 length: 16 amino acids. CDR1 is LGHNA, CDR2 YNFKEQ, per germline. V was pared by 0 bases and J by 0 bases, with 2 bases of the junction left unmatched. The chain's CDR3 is CASSQELAGSTDTQYF. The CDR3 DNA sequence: TGTGCCAGCAGCCAAGAGCTAGCGGGTAGCACAGATACGCAGTATTTT.

CDR3 residues: CASCQDLLAGAQYNEQFF. The CDR3 bases are TGTGCCTCCTGCCAAGATCTTTTGGCGGGAGCGCAGTACAATGAGCAGTTCTTC. V usage is TRBV3-1 and J usage is TRBJ2-1, with 7 bases matching TRBD2. V shed 11 bases, J shed 4 bases, and the junction held 23 bases outside the gene matches. Per the germline V gene, CDR1 is LGHDT and CDR2 is YNNKEL (reference sequence). This CDR3 comprises 18 residues.

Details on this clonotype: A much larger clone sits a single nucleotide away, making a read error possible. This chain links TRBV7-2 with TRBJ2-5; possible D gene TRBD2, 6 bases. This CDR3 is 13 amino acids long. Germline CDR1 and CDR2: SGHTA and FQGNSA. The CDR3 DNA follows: TGTGGCAGCAGCTTAGCGGCCGGGGAGACCCAGTACTTC. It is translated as CGSSLAAGETQYF.

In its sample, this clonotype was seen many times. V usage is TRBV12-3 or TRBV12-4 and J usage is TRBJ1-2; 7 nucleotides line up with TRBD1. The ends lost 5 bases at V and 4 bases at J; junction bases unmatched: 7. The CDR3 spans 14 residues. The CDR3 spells CASSPKTGSYGYTF. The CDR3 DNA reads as TGTGCCAGCAGTCCGAAGACAGGGAGCTATGGCTACACCTTC.

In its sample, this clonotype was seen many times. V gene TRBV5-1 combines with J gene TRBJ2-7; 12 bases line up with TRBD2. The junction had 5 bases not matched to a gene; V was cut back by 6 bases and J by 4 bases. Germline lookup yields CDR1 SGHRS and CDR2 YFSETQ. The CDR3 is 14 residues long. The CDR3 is CASTQTSGSYEQYF. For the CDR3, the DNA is TGCGCCAGCACCCAGACTAGCGGGAGTTACGAGCAGTACTTC. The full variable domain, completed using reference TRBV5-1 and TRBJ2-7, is KAGVTQTPRYLIKTRGQQVTLSCSPISGHRSVSWYQQTPGQGLQFLFEYFSETQRNKGNFPGRFSGRQFSNSRSEMNVSTLELGDSALYLCASTQTSGSYEQYFGPGTRLTVT.

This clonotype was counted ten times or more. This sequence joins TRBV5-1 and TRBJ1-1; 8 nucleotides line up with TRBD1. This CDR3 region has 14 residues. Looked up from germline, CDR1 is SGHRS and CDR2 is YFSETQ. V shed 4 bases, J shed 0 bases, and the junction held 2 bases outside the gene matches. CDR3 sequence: CASSRQGMNTEAFF. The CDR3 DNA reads TGCGCCAGCAGCCGACAGGGGATGAACACTGAAGCTTTCTTT.

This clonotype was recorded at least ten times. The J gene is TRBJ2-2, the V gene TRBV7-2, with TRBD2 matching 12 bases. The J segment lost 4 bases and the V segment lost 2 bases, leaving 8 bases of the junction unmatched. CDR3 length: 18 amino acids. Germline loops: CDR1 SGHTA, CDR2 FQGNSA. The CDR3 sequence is CASSLFRTSGNLTGELFF. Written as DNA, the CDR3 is TGTGCCAGCAGCTTATTTAGGACTAGCGGGAACCTCACCGGGGAGCTGTTTTTT.

CDR3 region: CSARDLVGGGIKTYEQYF. CDR3 nucleotide sequence: TGCAGTGCTAGAGATTTGGTAGGGGGGGGAATAAAAACCTACGAGCAGTACTTC. The gene calls are TRBV20-1 and TRBJ2-7, with D possibly being TRBD2 (7 bases). In germline, CDR1 is DFQATT, CDR2 SNEGSKA (reference sequence). Deletions cut 0 bases from V and 2 bases from J, with 23 bases between. The CDR3 loop spans 18 amino acids.

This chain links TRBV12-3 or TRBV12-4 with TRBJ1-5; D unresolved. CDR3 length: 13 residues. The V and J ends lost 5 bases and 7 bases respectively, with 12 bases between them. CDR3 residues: CASSLNSAQPQHF. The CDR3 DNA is TGTGCCAGCAGTCTCAACTCAGCCCAGCCCCAGCATTTT.

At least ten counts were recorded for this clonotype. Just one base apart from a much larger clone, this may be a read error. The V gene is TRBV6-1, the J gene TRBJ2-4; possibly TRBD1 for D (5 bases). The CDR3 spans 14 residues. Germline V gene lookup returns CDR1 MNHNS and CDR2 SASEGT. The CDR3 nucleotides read TGTGCCACCATGAAGACAGATTCCAAAAACAGTCAGTACTTC. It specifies CATMKTDSKNSQYF.

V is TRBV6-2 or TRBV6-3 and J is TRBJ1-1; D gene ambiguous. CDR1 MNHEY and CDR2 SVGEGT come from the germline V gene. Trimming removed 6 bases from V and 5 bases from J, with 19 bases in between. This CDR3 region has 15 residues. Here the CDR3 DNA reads TGTGCCAGCAGCCGATTTATCCCGCGGTGGACTGAAGCTTTCTTT. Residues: CASSRFIPRWTEAFF.

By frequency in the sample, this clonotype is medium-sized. Written as DNA, the CDR3 is TGCGCCAGCAGCTCAAGCGGGGGCTACAATGAGCAGTTCTTC. It codes for CASSSSGGYNEQFF. V usage is TRBV5-1 and J usage is TRBJ2-1, with TRBD2 identical over 8 bases. Germline V gene sequence: CDR1 SGHRS, CDR2 YFSETQ. V lost 3 bases to trimming and J lost 3 bases; unmatched junction nucleotides: 2. The CDR3 length is 14 residues. Using reference TRBV5-1 and TRBJ2-1 for the parts outside the CDR3, the full variable domain is KAGVTQTPRYLIKTRGQQVTLSCSPISGHRSVSWYQQTPGQGLQFLFEYFSETQRNKGNFPGRFSGRQFSNSRSEMNVSTLELGDSALYLCASSSSGGYNEQFFGPGTRLTVL.